The sequence of this TCR beta chain was determined in a study of PD-1 blockade in classical Hodgkin lymphoma. Study-wide results and limits: TCR diversity in CD4+, not CD8+, cells rose significantly by C4D1.

The time point is: cycle 4 day 1 (C4D1), after less than seven weeks of nivolumab. With no exception, relapse followed autologous stem cell transplantation in all patients, and brentuximab vedotin exposure varied. Negative selection with magnetic separation was used to purify CD4+ T cells from thawed PBMCs. Details on this clone: The antigen is not known.

This CDR3 comprises 14 residues. The repertoire was sequenced with immunoSEQ multiplex PCR; TCRdb's copy has only in-frame clones and lacks some. The sample holds about 30,000 clones, approximately 80% seen once. This receptor was taken from a human donor with classical Hodgkin lymphoma. The chain combines TRBV21-1 with TRBJ2-2. TRBV21-1 is a pseudogene locus. The source was CD4+ T cells from blood, collected before the fourth cycle of nivolumab. CDR3 DNA: TGTGCCAGCAGCAGTGGTGGGGTGGCCGGGGAGCTGTTTTTT. Its translation: CASSSGGVAGELFF.